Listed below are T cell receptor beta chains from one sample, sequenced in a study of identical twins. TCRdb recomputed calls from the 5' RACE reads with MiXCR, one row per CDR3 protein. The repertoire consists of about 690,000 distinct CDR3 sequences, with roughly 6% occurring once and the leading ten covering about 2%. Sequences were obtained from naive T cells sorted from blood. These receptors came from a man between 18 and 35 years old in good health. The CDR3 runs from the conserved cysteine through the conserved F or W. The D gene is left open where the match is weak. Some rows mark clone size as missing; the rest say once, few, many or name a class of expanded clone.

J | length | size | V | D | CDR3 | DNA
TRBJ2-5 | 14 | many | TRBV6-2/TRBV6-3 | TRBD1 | CASSPGTAPGTQYF | TGTGCCAGCTCACCCGGGACAGCCCCAGGGACCCAGTACTTC
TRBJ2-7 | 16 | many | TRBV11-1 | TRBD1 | CASSLSSGTGPHEQYF | TGTGCCAGCAGCCTTTCGTCAGGGACAGGGCCCCACGAGCAGTACTTC
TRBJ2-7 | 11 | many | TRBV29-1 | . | CSVVQGYEQYF | TGCAGCGTTGTACAGGGCTACGAGCAGTACTTC
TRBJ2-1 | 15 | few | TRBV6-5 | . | CASSYSILANNEQFF | TGTGCCAGCAGTTACTCGATACTAGCCAACAATGAGCAGTTCTTC
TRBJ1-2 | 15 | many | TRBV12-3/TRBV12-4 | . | CASSPPGRRDYGYTF | TGTGCCAGCAGCCCTCCGGGACGTAGGGACTATGGCTACACCTTC
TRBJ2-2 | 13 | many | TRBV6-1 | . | CASPSGGAGELFF | TGTGCCAGCCCCTCGGGTGGTGCCGGGGAGCTGTTTTTT
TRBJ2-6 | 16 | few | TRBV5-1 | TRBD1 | CASVGTGGSGANVLTF | TGCGCCAGCGTCGGGACAGGGGGCTCTGGGGCCAACGTCCTGACTTTC
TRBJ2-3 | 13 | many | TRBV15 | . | CATSRDIPDTQYF | TGTGCCACCAGCAGAGATATCCCAGATACGCAGTATTTT
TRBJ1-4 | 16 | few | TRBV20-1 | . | CSAVPSREAPNEKLFF | TGCAGTGCCGTCCCGTCACGGGAGGCACCTAATGAAAAACTGTTTTTT
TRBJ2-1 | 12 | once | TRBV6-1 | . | CASSETRSEQFF | TGTGCCAGCAGTGAAACAAGGTCTGAGCAGTTCTTC
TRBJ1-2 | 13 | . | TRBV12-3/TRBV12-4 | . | CARSQTGSYGYTF | TGTGCCAGAAGCCAAACAGGGAGCTATGGCTACACCTTC
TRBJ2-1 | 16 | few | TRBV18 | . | CASSPPSGPNLNEQFF | TGTGCCAGCTCACCTCCTTCGGGTCCCAATCTCAATGAGCAGTTCTTC
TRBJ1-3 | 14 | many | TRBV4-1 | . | CASRRQESGNTIYF | TGCGCCAGCAGACGACAGGAATCTGGAAACACCATATATTTT
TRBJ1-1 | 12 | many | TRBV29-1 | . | CSVEDWGTEAFF | TGCAGCGTTGAAGATTGGGGAACTGAAGCTTTCTTT
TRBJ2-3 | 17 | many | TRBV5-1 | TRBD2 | CASSLLASGSTRDTQYF | TGCGCCAGCAGCTTGCTAGCTAGCGGGAGTACCCGAGATACGCAGTATTTT
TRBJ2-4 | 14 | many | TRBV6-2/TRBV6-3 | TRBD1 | CASRPDRVKNIQYF | TGTGCCAGCAGACCCGACAGGGTCAAAAACATTCAGTACTTC
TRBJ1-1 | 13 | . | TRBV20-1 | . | CSAEQGLDTEAFF | TGCAGTGCGGAACAGGGATTAGACACTGAAGCTTTCTTT
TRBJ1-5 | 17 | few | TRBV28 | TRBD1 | CASSSFRRTGDNQPQHF | TGTGCCAGCAGTTCATTCCGCCGGACAGGGGACAATCAGCCCCAGCATTTT
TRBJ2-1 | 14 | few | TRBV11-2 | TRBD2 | CASSLWASGNEQFF | TGTGCCAGCAGCTTATGGGCTAGCGGAAATGAGCAGTTCTTC
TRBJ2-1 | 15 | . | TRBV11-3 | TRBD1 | CASKKGTGLYNEQFF | TGTGCCAGCAAGAAGGGGACAGGTTTATACAATGAGCAGTTCTTC
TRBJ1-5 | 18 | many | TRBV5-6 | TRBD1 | CASSSRRSGQGPGQPQHF | TGTGCCAGCAGCTCGCGTAGGTCTGGACAGGGCCCGGGGCAGCCCCAGCATTTT
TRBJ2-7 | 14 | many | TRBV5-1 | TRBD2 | CASSLSGRGDEQYF | TGCGCCAGCAGCTTGAGCGGGAGAGGCGACGAGCAGTACTTC
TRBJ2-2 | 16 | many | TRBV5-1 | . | CASTGLASANTGELFF | TGCGCCAGCACGGGCCTAGCGTCTGCGAACACCGGGGAGCTGTTTTTT
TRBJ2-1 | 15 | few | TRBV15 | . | CATSAPSQFNNEQFF | TGTGCCACCAGCGCCCCCTCGCAGTTCAACAATGAGCAGTTCTTC
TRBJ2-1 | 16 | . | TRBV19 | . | CASSISDRGSYNEQFF | TGTGCCAGTAGTATTTCGGACAGAGGTTCCTACAATGAGCAGTTCTTC
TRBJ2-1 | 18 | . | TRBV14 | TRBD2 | CASSQDIQLAGHYNEQFF | TGTGCCAGCAGCCAAGACATCCAACTAGCGGGTCATTACAATGAGCAGTTCTTC
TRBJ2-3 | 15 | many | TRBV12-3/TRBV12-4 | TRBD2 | CASSPLAVSTDTQYF | TGTGCCAGCAGCCCGCTAGCGGTTAGCACAGATACGCAGTATTTT
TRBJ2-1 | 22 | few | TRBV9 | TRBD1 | CASSVAEDKERRTGPFYNEQFF | TGTGCCAGCAGCGTAGCCGAAGACAAAGAAAGGAGGACAGGACCCTTCTACAATGAGCAGTTCTTC
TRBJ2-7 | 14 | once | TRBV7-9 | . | CASSRPGFLYEQYF | TGTGCCAGCAGCCGTCCCGGGTTCCTCTACGAGCAGTACTTC
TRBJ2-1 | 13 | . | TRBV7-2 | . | CASGLARYNEQFF | TGTGCCAGCGGCCTAGCCCGCTACAATGAGCAGTTCTTC
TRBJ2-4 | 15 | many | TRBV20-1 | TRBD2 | CSAVGLAGGKNIQYF | TGCAGTGCTGTGGGACTAGCGGGAGGGAAAAACATTCAGTACTTC
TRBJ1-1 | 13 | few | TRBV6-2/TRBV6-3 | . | CASAIGADTEAFF | TGTGCCAGCGCAATTGGGGCAGATACTGAAGCTTTCTTT
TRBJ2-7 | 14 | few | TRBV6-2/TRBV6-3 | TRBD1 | CASSRQGLPYEQYF | TGTGCCAGCAGCCGACAGGGCCTACCCTACGAGCAGTACTTC
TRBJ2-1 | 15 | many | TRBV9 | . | CASSEDQGFYNEQFF | TGTGCCAGCAGCGAGGACCAGGGGTTCTACAATGAGCAGTTCTTC
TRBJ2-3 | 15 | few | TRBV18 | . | CASSPLASSTDTQYF | TGTGCCAGCTCACCATTAGCGTCTAGCACAGATACGCAGTATTTT
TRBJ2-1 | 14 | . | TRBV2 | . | CASSEAGIFNEQFF | TGTGCCAGCAGTGAGGCCGGGATATTCAATGAGCAGTTCTTC
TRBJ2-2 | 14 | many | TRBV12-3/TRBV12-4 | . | CASSSESPTGELFF | TGTGCCAGCAGTTCCGAATCCCCCACCGGGGAGCTGTTTTTT
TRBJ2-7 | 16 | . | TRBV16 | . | CASSQLWGTRTYEQYF | TGTGCCAGCAGCCAATTATGGGGCACTCGTACCTACGAGCAGTACTTC
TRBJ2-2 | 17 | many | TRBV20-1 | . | CSARERGRPQGTGELFF | TGCAGTGCTAGAGAAAGGGGCAGGCCCCAGGGCACCGGGGAGCTGTTTTTT
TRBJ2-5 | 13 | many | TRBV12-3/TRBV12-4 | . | CASSGRFSETQYF | TGTGCCAGCAGCGGACGGTTTTCCGAGACCCAGTACTTC
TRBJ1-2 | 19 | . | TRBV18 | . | CASSPPRGGQSPTWYGYTF | TGTGCCAGCTCACCTCCTAGGGGGGGGCAGTCCCCGACGTGGTATGGCTACACCTTC
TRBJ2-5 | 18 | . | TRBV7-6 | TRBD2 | CASSLSYGTSGSGETQYF | TGTGCCAGCAGCTTATCGTATGGGACTAGCGGGAGTGGTGAGACCCAGTACTTC
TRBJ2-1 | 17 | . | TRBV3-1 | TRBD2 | CASSQDVVASGYNEQFF | TGTGCCAGCAGCCAAGATGTCGTGGCTAGCGGGTACAATGAGCAGTTCTTC
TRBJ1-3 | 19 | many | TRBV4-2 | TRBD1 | CASSQDREVTGAKGNTIYF | TGTGCCAGCAGCCAAGATCGGGAAGTAACAGGGGCGAAGGGAAACACCATATATTTT